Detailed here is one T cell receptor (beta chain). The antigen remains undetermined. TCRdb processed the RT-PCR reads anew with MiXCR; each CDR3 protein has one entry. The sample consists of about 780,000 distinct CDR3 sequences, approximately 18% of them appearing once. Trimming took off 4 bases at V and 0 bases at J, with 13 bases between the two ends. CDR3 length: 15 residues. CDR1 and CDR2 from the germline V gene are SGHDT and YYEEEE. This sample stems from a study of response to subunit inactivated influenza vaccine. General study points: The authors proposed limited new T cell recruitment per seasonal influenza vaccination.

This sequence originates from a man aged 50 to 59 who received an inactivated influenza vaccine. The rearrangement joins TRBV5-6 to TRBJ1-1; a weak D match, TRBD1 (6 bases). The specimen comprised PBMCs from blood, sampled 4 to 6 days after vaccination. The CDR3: CASSPIRQVNTEAFF. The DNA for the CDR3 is TGTGCCAGCAGCCCTATCCGACAGGTGAACACTGAAGCTTTCTTT.